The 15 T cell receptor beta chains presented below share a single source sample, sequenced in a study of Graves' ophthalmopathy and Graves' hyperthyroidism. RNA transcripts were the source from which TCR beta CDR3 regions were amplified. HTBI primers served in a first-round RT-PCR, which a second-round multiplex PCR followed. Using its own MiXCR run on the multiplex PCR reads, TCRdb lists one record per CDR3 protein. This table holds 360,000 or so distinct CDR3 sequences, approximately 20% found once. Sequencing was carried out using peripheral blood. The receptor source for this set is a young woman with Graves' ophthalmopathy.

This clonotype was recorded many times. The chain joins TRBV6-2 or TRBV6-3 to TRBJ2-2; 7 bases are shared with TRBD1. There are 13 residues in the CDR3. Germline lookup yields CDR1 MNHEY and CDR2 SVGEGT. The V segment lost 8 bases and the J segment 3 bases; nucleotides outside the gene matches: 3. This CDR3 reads CASFTGDTGELFF. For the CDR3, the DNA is TGTGCCAGCTTTACAGGGGACACCGGGGAGCTGTTTTTT.

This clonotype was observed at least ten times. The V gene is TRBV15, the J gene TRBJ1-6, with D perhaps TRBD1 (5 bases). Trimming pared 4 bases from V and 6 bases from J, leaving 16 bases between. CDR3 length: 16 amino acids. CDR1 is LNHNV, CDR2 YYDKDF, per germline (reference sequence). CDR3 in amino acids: CATSKRWAGRNSPLHF. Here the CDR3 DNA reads TGTGCCACCAGCAAACGCTGGGCAGGGCGTAATTCACCCCTCCACTTT.

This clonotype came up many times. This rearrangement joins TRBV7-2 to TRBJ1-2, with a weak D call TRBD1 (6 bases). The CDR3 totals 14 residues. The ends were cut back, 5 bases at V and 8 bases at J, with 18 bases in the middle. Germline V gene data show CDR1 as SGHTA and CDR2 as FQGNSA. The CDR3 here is CASSEGTLRPGYTF. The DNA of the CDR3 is TGTGCCAGCAGCGAAGGGACACTCCGCCCGGGCTACACCTTC.

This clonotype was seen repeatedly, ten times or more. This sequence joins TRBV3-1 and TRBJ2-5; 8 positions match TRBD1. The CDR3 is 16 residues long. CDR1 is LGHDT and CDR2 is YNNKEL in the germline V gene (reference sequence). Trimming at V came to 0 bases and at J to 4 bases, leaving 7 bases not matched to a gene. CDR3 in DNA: TGTGCCAGCAGCCAAGATTGGGGCAGGGGGCGAGAGACCCAGTACTTC. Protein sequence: CASSQDWGRGRETQYF.

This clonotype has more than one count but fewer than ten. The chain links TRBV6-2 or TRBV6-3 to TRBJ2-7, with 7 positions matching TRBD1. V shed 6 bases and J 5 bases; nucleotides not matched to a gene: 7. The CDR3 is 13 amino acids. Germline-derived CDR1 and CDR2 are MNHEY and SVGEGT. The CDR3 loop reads CASRQQGINEQYF. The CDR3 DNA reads TGTGCCAGCAGGCAACAGGGGATAAACGAGCAGTACTTC.

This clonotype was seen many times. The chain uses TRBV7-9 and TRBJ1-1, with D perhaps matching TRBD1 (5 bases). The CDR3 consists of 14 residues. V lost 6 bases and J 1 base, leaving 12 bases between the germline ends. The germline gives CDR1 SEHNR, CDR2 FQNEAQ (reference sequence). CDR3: CASSNRGENTEAFF. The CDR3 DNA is TGTGCCAGCAGTAACCGAGGGGAGAACACTGAAGCTTTCTTT.

CDR3 region: CASSNDRGRVGQYF. As DNA, the CDR3 is TGTGCCAGTAGTAACGACAGGGGGCGCGTCGGGCAGTACTTC. V and J are TRBV19 and TRBJ2-7; 10 bases agree with TRBD1. The germline gives CDR1 LNHDA, CDR2 SQIVND (reference sequence). Trimming cost V 4 bases and J 9 bases; bases outside gene matches: 9. The CDR3 has 14 amino acids.

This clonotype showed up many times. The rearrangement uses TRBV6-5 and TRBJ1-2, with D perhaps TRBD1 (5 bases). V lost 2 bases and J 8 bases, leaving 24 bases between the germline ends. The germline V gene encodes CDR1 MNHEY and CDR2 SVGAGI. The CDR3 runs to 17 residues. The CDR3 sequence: CASSYGDGGGTGVGYTF. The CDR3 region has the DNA TGTGCCAGCAGTTACGGAGACGGTGGAGGGACGGGCGTAGGCTACACCTTC.

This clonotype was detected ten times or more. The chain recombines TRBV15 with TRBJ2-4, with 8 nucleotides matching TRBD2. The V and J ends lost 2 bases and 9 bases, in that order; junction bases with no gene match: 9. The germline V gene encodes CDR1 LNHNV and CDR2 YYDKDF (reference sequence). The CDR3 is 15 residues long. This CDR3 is CATSRSRAGETIQYF. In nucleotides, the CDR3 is TGTGCCACCAGCAGATCCCGAGCGGGAGAAACCATTCAGTACTTC.

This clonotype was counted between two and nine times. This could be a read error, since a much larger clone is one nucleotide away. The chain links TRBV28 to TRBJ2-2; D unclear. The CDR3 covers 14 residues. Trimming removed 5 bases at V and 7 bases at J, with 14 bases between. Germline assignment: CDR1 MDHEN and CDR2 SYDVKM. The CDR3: CASSPMGSFGELFF. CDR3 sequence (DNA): TGTGCCAGCAGTCCCATGGGATCTTTCGGGGAGCTGTTTTTT.

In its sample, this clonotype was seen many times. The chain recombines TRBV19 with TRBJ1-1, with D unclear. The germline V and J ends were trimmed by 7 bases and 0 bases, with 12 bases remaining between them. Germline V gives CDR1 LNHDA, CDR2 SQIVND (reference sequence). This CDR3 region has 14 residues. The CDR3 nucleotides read TGTGCCAGTAATAAGGGCAGGATGAACACTGAAGCTTTCTTT. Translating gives CASNKGRMNTEAFF.

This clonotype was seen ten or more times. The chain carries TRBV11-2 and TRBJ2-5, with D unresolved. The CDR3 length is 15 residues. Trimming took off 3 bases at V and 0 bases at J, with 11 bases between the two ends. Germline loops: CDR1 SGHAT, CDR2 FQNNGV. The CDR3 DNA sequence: TGTGCCAGCAGCTTGTTGGTTGGGTACCAAGAGACCCAGTACTTC. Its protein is CASSLLVGYQETQYF.

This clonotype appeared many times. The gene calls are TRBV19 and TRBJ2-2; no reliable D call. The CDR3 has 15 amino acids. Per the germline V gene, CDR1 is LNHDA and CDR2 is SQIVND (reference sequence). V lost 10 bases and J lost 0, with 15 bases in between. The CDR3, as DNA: TGTGCCACCAAGGTAGACCCCTCGAACACCGGGGAGCTGTTTTTT. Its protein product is CATKVDPSNTGELFF.

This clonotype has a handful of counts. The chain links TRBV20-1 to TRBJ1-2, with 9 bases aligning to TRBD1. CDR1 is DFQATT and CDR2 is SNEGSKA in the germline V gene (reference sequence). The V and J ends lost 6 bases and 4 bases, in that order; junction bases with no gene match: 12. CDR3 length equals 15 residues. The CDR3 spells CSASDRGRDAYGYTF. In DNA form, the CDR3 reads TGCAGTGCATCGGACAGGGGAAGGGATGCCTATGGCTACACCTTC.

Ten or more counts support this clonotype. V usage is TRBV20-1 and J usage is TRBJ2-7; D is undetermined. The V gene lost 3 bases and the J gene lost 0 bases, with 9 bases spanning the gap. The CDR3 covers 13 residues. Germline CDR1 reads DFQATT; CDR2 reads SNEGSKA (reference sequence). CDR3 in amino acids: CSARADPSYEQYF. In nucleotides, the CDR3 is TGCAGTGCTAGGGCTGATCCCTCCTACGAGCAGTACTTC.